This paragraph covers one T cell receptor (beta chain) sequence. Its antigen is currently unknown. The germline gene is not matched at one end of the junction; a read error may be the cause. These data come from a study of tumor-infiltrating lymphocytes in primary liver carcinoma. The overall study: Male and female patients aged 30 to 69 years made up the cohort. The tumors, T1-T3 N0M0 lesions, were roughly 4.2 to 11 cm across.

The CDR3 consists of 15 residues. Germline CDR1 is SGHNT and CDR2 is YENEEA. With a constant-region primer, TCR beta cDNA was made from around 530 ng of total RNA. Three nested multiplex PCR rounds of slightly modified ARM-PCR generated TCR beta libraries. The opening two PCR rounds, roughly 11 cycles each, paired TRBV1-TRBV30 forward primers with a C-beta reverse primer. TCRdb itself ran the multiplex PCR reads through MiXCR, one entry per CDR3 protein. Of about 99,000 distinct CDR3 sequences in the sample, about three quarters were seen once. General study findings and limits: Tumors and blood were compared for top-250-clone fraction, and tumors had the significantly higher value (p = 0.039). No more than about 8-24% of top clones could be seen in all five tumor regions.

Between about 20 and 30 mg of unsorted bulk tissue served as the source from which RNA and DNA were co-extracted. This clonotype originated in a woman aged 60-75 years with primary liver carcinoma and hepatitis B virus infection. The rearrangement uses TRBV11-3 and TRBJ2-1; TRBD2 matches at 8 bases. The sample consisted of liver tumor tissue from sampling region 5. Documented subset: tumor region T5, tumor centre. The CDR3 is CASNLGTSGMIEQFF. CDR3 DNA: TGTGCCAGCAACTTAGGGACTAGTGGGATGATTGAGCAGTTCTTC.